These 32 T cell receptor beta chains share one sample of origin, sequenced in a study of beta chain features in type 1 diabetes. Study conclusions and caveats: Moderate yet significant TCRB CDR3 shortening was seen in Type 1 diabetes patients in all four CD4+ subsets.

TCRB transcripts that were expressed got sequenced, as all of the isolated RNA had been reverse transcribed. Repertoires were generated with immunoSEQ multiplex PCR, while TCRdb's copy carries only in-frame clones and drops some. The table lists about 53,000 clones, about three fifths of them singletons. Their antigen targets remain unknown. The sample was stem cell memory CD4+ T cells from blood. These receptors were taken from a woman between 25 and 40 years old with type 1 diabetes.

This clone has only a few counts. The V gene is TRBV19, the J gene TRBJ1-2, with 8 nucleotides matching TRBD1. The CDR3 consists of 15 residues. Trimming at V came to 5 bases and at J to 4 bases, leaving 9 bases not matched to a gene. Germline CDR1 reads LNHDA; CDR2 reads SQIVND (reference sequence). CDR3 loop: CASSPPGGVSYGYTF. For the CDR3, the DNA is TGTGCCAGTAGTCCGCCAGGGGGCGTCAGCTATGGCTACACCTTC.

The chain combines TRBV5-1 with TRBJ1-2, with 9 nucleotides matching TRBD1. J gave up 8 bases and V 4 bases, and 9 bases lay outside the gene matches. The CDR3 runs to 14 residues. Per the germline V gene, CDR1 is SGHRS and CDR2 is YFSETQ. The CDR3 coding sequence is TGCGCCAGCAGCGCCGTCGGGACAGGGAACGGCTACACCTTC. It is translated as CASSAVGTGNGYTF.

Concerning this clone itself: The sample has other DNA sequences that encode this CDR3 too. V gene TRBV25-1 combines with J gene TRBJ2-2; D may be TRBD2 (6 bases). The germline V gene has CDR1 MGHDK and CDR2 SYGVNS. The CDR3 sequence is 17 residues long. The germline V and J ends were trimmed by 4 bases and 3 bases, with 18 bases remaining between them. DNA of the CDR3: TGTGCCAGCAGTGCACGACTCGGAGGGATGTACACCGGGGAGCTGTTTTTT. It codes for CASSARLGGMYTGELFF. Filled out from reference TRBV25-1 and TRBJ2-2, the complete variable domain reads EADIYQTPRYLVIGTGKKITLECSQTMGHDKMYWYQQDPGMELHLIHYSYGVNSTEKGDLSSESTVSRIRTEHFPLTLESARPSHTSQYLCASSARLGGMYTGELFFGEGSRLTVL.

V is TRBV19 and J is TRBJ2-7; 9 bases agree with TRBD1. V trimming: 5 bases; J trimming: 5 bases; junction bases outside the gene matches: 10. Germline V gene lookup returns CDR1 LNHDA and CDR2 SQIVND (reference sequence). The CDR3 has 15 amino acids. The CDR3 region is CASSPRDRALNEQYF. The DNA for the CDR3 is TGTGCCAGTAGTCCTCGGGACAGGGCTTTGAACGAGCAGTACTTC. The full variable domain, completed using reference TRBV19 and TRBJ2-7, is DGGITQSPKYLFRKEGQNVTLSCEQNLNHDAMYWYRQDPGQGLRLIYYSQIVNDFQKGDIAEGYSVSREKKESFPLTVTSAQKNPTAFYLCASSPRDRALNEQYFGPGTRLTVT.

This clone was seen just once. The CDR3: CASSGAGDYTYEQYF. The CDR3 DNA is TGTGCCAGCAGTGGGGCGGGGGACTACACCTACGAGCAGTACTTC. The V gene is TRBV2, the J gene TRBJ2-7; the match to TRBD2 covers 7 bases. After removal of 4 bases from V and 2 bases from J, the junction contained 8 bases not matched to a gene. The CDR3 extends over 15 amino acids. CDR1 is SNHLY, CDR2 FYNNEI, per germline.

This clone has a single count. This chain joins TRBV18 and TRBJ1-1, with a possible D match to TRBD1 (5 bases). Germline CDR1 and CDR2: KGHSH and LQKENI. This CDR3 has 12 residues. The ends were cut back, 2 bases at V and 7 bases at J, with 8 bases in the middle. This CDR3 reads CASSPGGIEAFF. The CDR3 DNA reads TGTGCCAGCTCACCAGGGGGGATTGAAGCTTTCTTT. Supplemented by reference TRBV18 and TRBJ1-1, the full variable domain reads NAGVMQNPRHLVRRRGQEARLRCSPMKGHSHVYWYRQLPEEGLKFMVYLQKENIIDESGMPKERFSAEFPKEGPSILRIQQVVRGDSAAYFCASSPGGIEAFFGQGTRLTVV.

The J gene is TRBJ1-1, the V gene TRBV11-3; a possible D gene is TRBD1 (5 bases). The CDR3 runs 14 residues. Germline assignment: CDR1 SGHNT and CDR2 YENEEA. V was shortened by 5 bases and J by 1 base, with 11 bases between the two germline ends. The CDR3 region has the DNA TGTGCCAGCAGCCGGATGGGGGGGAACACTGAAGCTTTCTTT. It translates to CASSRMGGNTEAFF.

The chain recombines TRBV19 with TRBJ2-7; TRBD1 matches at 7 bases. The CDR3 is 12 residues long. Germline V gene data show CDR1 as LNHDA and CDR2 as SQIVND (reference sequence). The trim removed 9 bases at V and 3 bases at J, leaving 5 bases unmatched. CDR3 nucleotides: TGTGCCAGCGCCGACAGGGACTACGAGCAGTACTTC. Translation gives CASADRDYEQYF.

In DNA, the CDR3 is TGTGCCAGCAGCTCTAGCGGGGGAACCTACGAGCAGTACTTC. This translates into CASSSSGGTYEQYF. The J gene is TRBJ2-7, the V gene TRBV7-3; 10 nucleotides line up with TRBD2. V lost 4 bases and J lost 2; bases outside the gene matches: 2. Germline loops: CDR1 SGHTA, CDR2 FQGTGA. The CDR3 is made up of 14 amino acids.

CDR3 nucleotide sequence: TGTGCCAGCAGTGTCAGCTACGAGCAGTACTTC. Its protein is CASSVSYEQYF. The chain links TRBV25-1 to TRBJ2-7; unclear D gene. The CDR3 totals 11 residues. Germline values: CDR1 MGHDK, CDR2 SYGVNS. V lost 4 bases to trimming and J lost 3 bases, with 4 bases between them.

V usage is TRBV5-1 and J usage is TRBJ1-2, with TRBD1 matching 9 bases. With 3 bases clipped from V and 5 bases from J, the junction kept 14 bases outside the gene matches. The CDR3 is made up of 17 amino acids. Germline V gene data show CDR1 as SGHRS and CDR2 as YFSETQ. The DNA of the CDR3 is TGCGCCAGCAGCTACGCGACAGGGGGGCAAAACGCATATGGCTACACCTTC. It is translated as CASSYATGGQNAYGYTF.

The table lists this clone with a few counts. V gene TRBV6-1 combines with J gene TRBJ1-2; 11 nucleotides line up with TRBD1. Germline V lookup: CDR1 MNHNS, CDR2 SASEGT. This CDR3 has 14 amino acids. V lost 4 bases to trimming and J lost 5 bases; unmatched junction nucleotides: 3. CDR3 residues: CASSGGQGAYGYTF. In nucleotides, the CDR3 is TGTGCCAGCAGTGGAGGACAGGGGGCGTATGGCTACACCTTC.

The chain links TRBV7-8 to TRBJ2-5; maybe TRBD1 (5 bases). The V and J ends lost 3 bases and 4 bases respectively, with 12 bases between them. The CDR3 sequence is 14 residues long. CDR1 and CDR2 from the germline V gene are SGHVS and FQNEAQ. The CDR3 protein is CASSFQGQGETQYF. The CDR3 DNA is TGTGCCAGCAGCTTTCAGGGTCAAGGAGAGACCCAGTACTTC. The whole variable domain, filled in from reference TRBV7-8 and TRBJ2-5, reads GAGVSQSPRYKVAKRGQDVALRCDPISGHVSLFWYQQALGQGPEFLTYFQNEAQLDKSGLPSDRFFAERPEGSVSTLKIQRTQQEDSAVYLCASSFQGQGETQYFGPGTRLLVL.

The V gene is TRBV29-1, the J gene TRBJ2-3; 11 positions match TRBD1. Germline loops: CDR1 SQVTM, CDR2 ANQGSEA. The V gene end was trimmed by 6 bases and the J gene end by 6 bases; junction bases not matched to a gene: 8. This CDR3 region has 14 residues. The CDR3 spells CSVAGTGGPDTQYF. DNA of the CDR3: TGCAGCGTGGCCGGGACAGGGGGACCGGATACGCAGTATTTT.

A single count supports this clone. The CDR3 nucleotides are TGTGCCAGTAGTATAATATCCATCGGGGATAACTATGGCTACACCTTC. This codes for CASSIISIGDNYGYTF. V is TRBV19 and J is TRBJ1-2; D is unclear. This CDR3 comprises 16 residues. The germline V gene has CDR1 LNHDA and CDR2 SQIVND (reference sequence). V lost 2 bases to trimming and J lost 1 base, with 14 bases between them.

This clone has a handful of counts. This sequence joins TRBV4-1 and TRBJ1-1, with a tentative D call TRBD1 (6 bases). The CDR3 is 14 residues long. Germline V CDR1 and CDR2: MGHRA, YSYEKL. The V end lost 6 bases, the J end lost 0 bases, and 11 bases lay between the germline ends. The CDR3 DNA follows: TGCGCCAGCAGTCCCACAGGGATGAACACTGAAGCTTTCTTT. Protein sequence: CASSPTGMNTEAFF.

The rearrangement uses TRBV9 and TRBJ2-1; D is unresolved. The CDR3 spans 15 residues. Germline V gene data show CDR1 as SGDLS and CDR2 as YYNGEE. The V gene lost 2 bases and the J gene lost 6 bases, with 15 bases spanning the gap. The CDR3 loop is CASSVELRVPNEQFF. The DNA for the CDR3 is TGTGCCAGCAGCGTGGAACTCCGGGTTCCCAATGAGCAGTTCTTC.

This clone has a single count. The chain has TRBV28 and TRBJ2-1, with 10 bases fitting TRBD2. V lost 5 bases and J lost 5; bases outside the gene matches: 6. Germline V gene sequence: CDR1 MDHEN, CDR2 SYDVKM. This CDR3 comprises 15 residues. CDR3: CASSVAGGGDNEQFF. The CDR3 region has the DNA TGTGCCAGCAGTGTAGCGGGAGGCGGAGACAATGAGCAGTTCTTC.

The genes are TRBV29-1 and TRBJ2-5; D ambiguous. The CDR3 consists of 13 residues. CDR1 and CDR2 (germline): SQVTM, ANQGSEA. Trimming left V 4 bases short and J 2 bases short, with 11 bases between. The CDR3 spells CSVVLRFQETQYF. The CDR3 nucleotides are TGCAGCGTTGTTTTGCGTTTTCAAGAGACCCAGTACTTC. The full variable domain, with the rest looked up from reference TRBV29-1 and TRBJ2-5, is SAVISQKPSRDICQRGTSLTIQCQVDSQVTMMFWYRQQPGQSLTLIATANQGSEATYESGFVIDKFPISRPNLTFSTLTVSNMSPEDSSIYLCSVVLRFQETQYFGPGTRLLVL.

The chain carries TRBV5-1 and TRBJ2-2, with TRBD1 identical over 7 bases. The ends lost 0 bases at V and 6 bases at J; junction bases unmatched: 8. Germline CDR1 reads SGHRS; CDR2 reads YFSETQ. The CDR3 loop spans 16 amino acids. The CDR3 loop is CASSLAMLQGAGELFF. CDR3 nucleotides: TGCGCCAGCAGCTTGGCCATGCTTCAGGGGGCCGGGGAGCTGTTTTTT.

A few counts support this clone. The chain carries TRBV6-6 and TRBJ2-7, with 13 bases identical to TRBD2. The CDR3 sequence is 15 residues long. V lost 4 bases, J lost 7 bases, and 7 bases stayed unmatched. Germline V lookup: CDR1 MNHNY, CDR2 SVGAGI (reference sequence). In DNA form, the CDR3 reads TGTGCCAGCAGTTCGAGGACTAGCGGGAGTTTAGAGCAGTACTTC. Translated, it gives CASSSRTSGSLEQYF.

V gene TRBV10-3 combines with J gene TRBJ2-7; 10 nucleotides match TRBD2. The CDR3 sequence is 14 residues long. J lost 2 bases, V lost 10 bases, and 8 bases had no gene match. Per germline, CDR1 ENHRY and CDR2 SYGVKD. CDR3 nucleotide sequence: TGTGCCACAAAAGGACTAGCGGATACCTACGAGCAGTACTTC. This gives the protein CATKGLADTYEQYF.

The chain couples TRBV30 to TRBJ2-7, with 10 bases lining up with TRBD2. Losses at the gene ends were 4 bases for V and 4 bases for J; bases not matched to a gene: 7. Germline assignment: CDR1 GTSNPN and CDR2 SVGIG (reference sequence). CDR3 size: 14 residues. CDR3 sequence (DNA): TGTGCCTGGAAGCGAGCGGGAGGGCTGTACGAGCAGTACTTC. It encodes CAWKRAGGLYEQYF.

The chain links TRBV25-1 to TRBJ1-4; no clear D. The CDR3 runs 15 residues. The germline V gene encodes CDR1 MGHDK and CDR2 SYGVNS. Trimming took 6 bases from V and 0 from J, leaving 11 bases between them. The chain's CDR3 is CASSEGGATNEKLFF. CDR3 DNA sequence: TGTGCCAGCAGCGAGGGTGGGGCAACTAATGAAAAACTGTTTTTT.

This clone occurred a few times. The chain recombines TRBV7-2 with TRBJ2-1; TRBD2 is a possible D gene (6 bases). V was cut by 0 bases and J by 8 bases, with 11 bases left in between. This CDR3 is built from 14 residues. Germline V gene data show CDR1 as SGHTA and CDR2 as FQGNSA. The CDR3 nucleotides read TGTGCCAGCAGCTTAGCGTGGCGGGATCATGAGCAGTTCTTC. It translates to CASSLAWRDHEQFF.

The gene calls are TRBV2 and TRBJ2-3, with 9 bases identical to TRBD1. The trim removed 7 bases at V and 3 bases at J, leaving 8 bases unmatched. The CDR3 is 15 amino acids. Per germline, CDR1 SNHLY and CDR2 FYNNEI. As DNA, the CDR3 is TGTGCCAGCAACGCGAGGGACAGGGTAACAGATACGCAGTATTTT. Amino acid sequence: CASNARDRVTDTQYF.

The chain recombines TRBV27 with TRBJ2-6; 7 nucleotides agree with TRBD1. The CDR3 runs to 18 residues. Germline values: CDR1 MNHEY, CDR2 SMNVEV (reference sequence). V shed 5 bases and J 1 base; nucleotides not matched to a gene: 11. The chain's CDR3 is CASSTRTGGVSGANVLTF. CDR3 coding DNA: TGTGCCAGCAGTACGCGGACAGGTGGGGTGTCTGGGGCCAACGTCCTGACTTTC. The variable domain in full, with the rest retrieved from reference TRBV27 and TRBJ2-6, is EAQVTQNPRYLITVTGKKLTVTCSQNMNHEYMSWYRQDPGLGLRQIYYSMNVEVTDKGDVPEGYKVSRKEKRNFPLILESPSPNQTSLYFCASSTRTGGVSGANVLTFGAGSRLTVL.

This chain connects TRBV5-4 to TRBJ1-2; 7 bases agree with TRBD1. The CDR3 loop spans 14 amino acids. With V trimmed by 4 bases and J by 3 bases, 6 bases remained unmatched. The V gene's germline CDR1 is SGHNT and CDR2 YYREEE (reference sequence). The CDR3 spells CASSTGQRDYGYTF. The CDR3 nucleotides read TGTGCCAGCAGCACGGGACAGAGAGACTATGGCTACACCTTC.

The chain has TRBV10-3 and TRBJ2-5, with a possible D match to TRBD1 (5 bases). Germline CDR1 ENHRY, CDR2 SYGVKD. The ends were cut back, 10 bases at V and 3 bases at J, with 18 bases in the middle. The CDR3 spans 14 residues. The CDR3 region is CATSRQQAEETQYF. The CDR3, as DNA: TGTGCCACCAGCCGACAACAGGCCGAAGAGACCCAGTACTTC.

The chain combines TRBV9 with TRBJ1-1; possibly TRBD1 for D (5 bases). Germline CDR1 and CDR2: SGDLS and YYNGEE. Trimming stripped 3 bases from V and 4 bases from J, with 13 bases between. CDR3 size: 14 residues. CDR3 DNA: TGTGCCAGCAGCGCCCTGGATAGGGGCACTGAAGCTTTCTTT. This encodes CASSALDRGTEAFF.

V and J are TRBV2 and TRBJ2-7; the match to TRBD2 covers 9 bases. Looked up from germline, CDR1 is SNHLY and CDR2 is FYNNEI. J lost 6 bases, V lost 4 bases, and 7 bases had no gene match. CDR3 length equals 14 residues. CDR3 region: CASSAVAGGPEQYF. The CDR3 coding sequence is TGTGCCAGCAGTGCGGTGGCGGGAGGGCCCGAGCAGTACTTC.

This clone was counted between two and nine times. This rearrangement joins TRBV5-4 to TRBJ2-3; 14 nucleotides agree with TRBD2. The CDR3 is 16 amino acids. Trimming removed 2 bases from V and 3 bases from J; junction bases left unmatched: 2. The germline CDR1 and CDR2 sequences are SGHNT and YYREEE (reference sequence). The CDR3 spells CASSFRLAGGTDTQYF. The CDR3 DNA reads as TGTGCCAGCAGCTTCCGACTAGCGGGAGGGACAGATACGCAGTATTTT.